This T cell receptor beta chain was sequenced in a study of blood T cell repertoires in COVID-19. For the study at large: From T cells, B-cell-depleted T cells, or PBMCs came the material, which was cDNA or gDNA.

Trimming cost V 8 bases and J 6 bases; bases outside gene matches: 6. This CDR3 has 15 amino acids. The germline V gene has CDR1 MDHEN and CDR2 SYDVKM. Clones were sequenced by immunoSEQ multiplex PCR, and TCRdb holds only the in-frame ones, with some missing. The table includes about 62,000 clones, roughly four fifths detected once. This sequence joins TRBV28 and TRBJ2-1; 14 nucleotides line up with TRBD2. The TCR sequence derives from a man aged 55 to 70 with acute or convalescent COVID-19. The sample consisted of peripheral blood. The CDR3 protein is CASGRLAGGVNEQFF. The CDR3 region has the DNA TGTGCCAGCGGCCGACTAGCGGGAGGGGTCAATGAGCAGTTCTTC.